These 30 T cell receptor beta chains were all obtained from the same sample, sequenced in a study of cytotoxic CD8 clonotypes in ibrutinib-treated CLL. Sequencing was performed with immunoSEQ multiplex PCR; in TCRdb, only in-frame clones are kept and a portion is missing. The data show 100,000 or so clones, approximately 58% seen once. This specimen was PBMCs, taken after 24 months of ibrutinib treatment. The source is a human donor with chronic lymphocytic leukemia.

This sequence joins TRBV29-1 and TRBJ1-2; 8 bases are shared with TRBD1. CDR1 is SQVTM and CDR2 is ANQGSEA in the germline V gene. V shed 0 bases and J 8 bases; nucleotides not matched to a gene: 8. The CDR3 loop spans 14 amino acids. CDR3: CSVEDSAGGVGYTF. As DNA, the CDR3 is TGCAGCGTTGAAGATTCGGCAGGGGGCGTAGGCTACACCTTC.

In its sample, this clone was seen a few times. The rearrangement joins TRBV28 to TRBJ1-1; a possible D gene is TRBD1 (5 bases). Germline loops: CDR1 MDHEN, CDR2 SYDVKM. Trimming pared 8 bases from V and 1 base from J, leaving 8 bases between. The CDR3 has 12 residues. The CDR3 reads CASHDRNTEAFF. The CDR3 DNA follows: TGTGCCAGCCATGACAGGAACACTGAAGCTTTCTTT.

The rearrangement joins TRBV9 to TRBJ2-5; no clear D. The V gene's germline CDR1 is SGDLS and CDR2 YYNGEE. This CDR3 is built from 14 residues. The germline V and J ends were trimmed by 0 bases and 3 bases, with 9 bases remaining between them. The CDR3 DNA reads TGTGCCAGCAGCGTAGAAGGCAGAAAAGAGACCCAGTACTTC. The encoded protein is CASSVEGRKETQYF.

The gene calls are TRBV4-1 and TRBJ1-1; D not resolved. In germline, CDR1 is MGHRA, CDR2 YSYEKL. This CDR3 comprises 13 residues. V dropped 1 base and J dropped 1 base, with 4 bases sitting between them. CDR3 bases: TGCGCCAGCAGCCAAGTCGAGAACACTGAAGCTTTCTTT. Translating it yields CASSQVENTEAFF.

The chain joins TRBV18 to TRBJ2-2; D is uncertain. Germline V gene data show CDR1 as KGHSH and CDR2 as LQKENI. V lost 5 bases to trimming and J lost 1 base, with 11 bases between them. The CDR3 is made up of 15 amino acids. Here the CDR3 reads CASSERVKNTGELFF. CDR3 DNA: TGTGCCAGCTCAGAACGGGTTAAGAACACCGGGGAGCTGTTTTTT.

The chain has TRBV30 and TRBJ2-7; tentatively, D is TRBD1 (6 bases). V lost 0 bases and J lost 4, with 13 bases in between. This CDR3 is built from 14 residues. Germline lookup yields CDR1 GTSNPN and CDR2 SVGIG (reference sequence). In DNA form, the CDR3 reads TGTGCCTGGAGTGTAGGCAGGGGTGAATACGAGCAGTACTTC. It is translated as CAWSVGRGEYEQYF.

This sequence joins TRBV6-6 and TRBJ1-2; D unclear. The length of the CDR3 is 12 residues. CDR1 is MNHNY, CDR2 SVGAGI, per germline (reference sequence). Deletions cut 8 bases from V and 3 bases from J, with 10 bases between. The CDR3 DNA reads as TGTGCCAGCCAAAGTAAAGACTATGGCTACACCTTC. Its translation: CASQSKDYGYTF.

This clone was seen only a few times. CDR3 region: CASSSPQRGDGYTF. For the CDR3, the DNA is TGTGCCAGCAGCTCCCCGCAGCGGGGGGATGGCTACACCTTC. The genes are TRBV11-2 and TRBJ1-2; the D gene is possibly TRBD1 (5 bases). Trimming removed 4 bases at V and 6 bases at J, with 15 bases between. The CDR3 is 14 residues long. Germline CDR1 SGHAT, CDR2 FQNNGV.

The chain combines TRBV6-1 with TRBJ1-1, with D perhaps matching TRBD1 (6 bases). CDR3 size: 15 residues. Germline CDR1 reads MNHNS; CDR2 reads SASEGT. Trimming took 4 bases from V and 0 from J, leaving 12 bases between them. The CDR3 spells CASSVSRGMNTEAFF. The CDR3, as DNA: TGTGCCAGCAGTGTGTCCAGGGGCATGAACACTGAAGCTTTCTTT.

V gene TRBV7-2 combines with J gene TRBJ1-6; the match to TRBD1 covers 7 bases. Trimming cost V 5 bases and J 11 bases; bases outside gene matches: 9. Germline CDR1 and CDR2: SGHTA and FQGNSA. The CDR3 runs 14 residues. CDR3 sequence: CASSRPTGWPPLHF. CDR3 DNA sequence: TGTGCCAGCAGCCGACCGACAGGGTGGCCACCCCTCCACTTT.

V usage is TRBV28 and J usage is TRBJ2-1; D unclear. Germline CDR1 and CDR2: MDHEN and SYDVKM. V was shortened by 4 bases and J by 9 bases, with 4 bases between the two germline ends. The CDR3 is made up of 10 amino acids. The CDR3 DNA is TGTGCCAGCAGTTATCGTGAGCAGTTCTTC. Amino acid sequence: CASSYREQFF.

This rearrangement joins TRBV7-3 to TRBJ2-1; 8 nucleotides line up with TRBD1. The germline V gene has CDR1 SGHTA and CDR2 FQGTGA. V lost 5 bases and J lost 3; bases outside the gene matches: 9. The CDR3 has 16 amino acids. Written as DNA, the CDR3 is TGTGCCAGCAGCCCCCAAGACAGGGGTCGCTACAATGAGCAGTTCTTC. This translates into CASSPQDRGRYNEQFF.

V gene TRBV6-6 combines with J gene TRBJ1-1; no firm D call. Trimming cost V 8 bases and J 5 bases, with 9 bases left between them. CDR3 length equals 11 residues. CDR1 and CDR2 from the germline V gene are MNHNY and SVGAGI (reference sequence). CDR3 sequence (DNA): TGTGCCAGCGGCCCCGCTACTGAAGCTTTCTTT. It translates to CASGPATEAFF.

This clone turned up a few times. This rearrangement joins TRBV5-1 to TRBJ2-2; 8 bases agree with TRBD1. V shed 4 bases, J shed 6 bases, and the junction held 5 bases outside the gene matches. This CDR3 region has 14 residues. Germline V gene lookup returns CDR1 SGHRS and CDR2 YFSETQ. The CDR3 loop reads CASSPRQGSGELFF. The CDR3 bases are TGCGCCAGCAGCCCGAGACAGGGGTCCGGGGAGCTGTTTTTT.

This clone was seen more than once but under ten times. The chain combines TRBV19 with TRBJ2-5, with 7 bases identical to TRBD1. CDR3 size: 13 residues. After removal of 9 bases from V and 3 bases from J, the junction contained 7 bases not matched to a gene. Germline CDR1 reads LNHDA; CDR2 reads SQIVND (reference sequence). The CDR3 loop reads CASTGQIEETQYF. CDR3 in DNA: TGTGCCAGCACGGGACAGATAGAAGAGACCCAGTACTTC.

The rearrangement uses TRBV5-1 and TRBJ1-4; D unclear. Germline V gene data show CDR1 as SGHRS and CDR2 as YFSETQ. The ends were cut back, 4 bases at V and 7 bases at J, with 17 bases in the middle. The CDR3 totals 15 residues. The CDR3 loop reads CASSAFSRSAEKLFF. The CDR3 DNA sequence: TGCGCCAGCAGCGCCTTTAGTAGGTCAGCTGAAAAACTGTTTTTT.

Only a few counts were recorded for this clone. The chain couples TRBV29-1 to TRBJ2-3; 7 bases match TRBD1. The germline V gene encodes CDR1 SQVTM and CDR2 ANQGSEA. Trimming cost V 5 bases and J 4 bases; bases outside gene matches: 12. This CDR3 has 15 residues. The CDR3 loop is CSVYAGTDGPDTQYF. In DNA, the CDR3 is TGCAGCGTTTATGCCGGGACAGACGGACCAGATACGCAGTATTTT.

The gene calls are TRBV7-2 and TRBJ1-6; D remains unclear. This CDR3 comprises 14 residues. The ends were cut back, 1 base at V and 8 bases at J, with 9 bases in the middle. Germline lookup yields CDR1 SGHTA and CDR2 FQGNSA. The CDR3 loop reads CASSLGGRDSPLHF. CDR3 coding DNA: TGTGCCAGCAGCTTAGGAGGGAGGGATTCACCCCTCCACTTT. Supplemented by reference TRBV7-2 and TRBJ1-6, the full variable domain reads GAGVSQSPSNKVTEKGKDVELRCDPISGHTALYWYRQSLGQGLEFLIYFQGNSAPDKSGLPSDRFSAERTGGSVSTLTIQRTQQEDSAVYLCASSLGGRDSPLHFGNGTRLTVT.

The V and J genes are TRBV5-1 and TRBJ1-3; TRBD1 matches 7 bases. V lost 4 bases, J lost 2 bases, and 3 bases stayed unmatched. Germline V lookup: CDR1 SGHRS, CDR2 YFSETQ. The length of the CDR3 is 14 residues. CDR3 sequence (DNA): TGCGCCAGCAGCGAAGGGACAGCTGGAAACACCATATATTTT. It translates to CASSEGTAGNTIYF. The full variable domain, its missing parts supplied by reference TRBV5-1 and TRBJ1-3, is KAGVTQTPRYLIKTRGQQVTLSCSPISGHRSVSWYQQTPGQGLQFLFEYFSETQRNKGNFPGRFSGRQFSNSRSEMNVSTLELGDSALYLCASSEGTAGNTIYFGEGSWLTVV.

This clone appeared a single time. This chain uses TRBV5-1 with TRBJ1-5, with 9 bases aligning to TRBD1. J gave up 4 bases and V 1 base, and 3 bases lay outside the gene matches. This CDR3 spans 15 amino acids. The germline CDR1 and CDR2 sequences are SGHRS and YFSETQ. CDR3 region: CASSLTGTGNQPQHF. DNA for the CDR3: TGCGCCAGCAGCTTGACCGGGACAGGGAATCAGCCCCAGCATTTT.

The rearrangement uses TRBV6-5 and TRBJ1-5, with 8 positions matching TRBD1. The CDR3 loop spans 15 amino acids. The V gene end was trimmed by 5 bases and the J gene end by 5 bases; junction bases not matched to a gene: 8. The germline CDR1 and CDR2 sequences are MNHEY and SVGAGI. In nucleotides, the CDR3 is TGTGCCAGCAGTCCCTTGACAGGGGTCGATCAGCCCCAGCATTTT. Amino acid sequence: CASSPLTGVDQPQHF.

This clone was found a few times. The chain couples TRBV10-3 to TRBJ2-7; 16 nucleotides line up with TRBD2. The V and J ends lost 7 bases and 3 bases, in that order; junction bases with no gene match: 9. The CDR3 is 17 amino acids. Germline-derived CDR1 and CDR2 are ENHRY and SYGVKD. CDR3 sequence (DNA): TGTGCCATCATGGGACTAGCGGGGGGGCCCAAAGGCTACGAGCAGTACTTC. The encoded protein is CAIMGLAGGPKGYEQYF.

The rearrangement links TRBV13 to TRBJ2-6; D is unclear. The CDR3 is 14 amino acids. Germline V gene data show CDR1 as PRHDT and CDR2 as FYEKMQ (reference sequence). Trimming shortened V by 6 bases and J by 1 base, and 7 bases separated the two germline ends. The CDR3 DNA reads TGTGCCAGCAGTTGGGGTTCTGGGGCCAACGTCCTGACTTTC. This codes for CASSWGSGANVLTF.

This clone was counted a single time. V usage is TRBV15 and J usage is TRBJ1-4; TRBD1 is a possible D gene (5 bases). CDR1 is LNHNV and CDR2 is YYDKDF in the germline V gene (reference sequence). There are 17 residues in the CDR3. V lost 2 bases and J 0 bases, leaving 13 bases between the germline ends. CDR3 amino acids: CATSRKLDSATNEKLFF. The CDR3 bases are TGTGCCACCAGCAGAAAACTCGACAGTGCAACTAATGAAAAACTGTTTTTT.

The chain is built from TRBV29-1 and TRBJ1-2; a weak D match, TRBD1 (5 bases). The CDR3 sequence is 12 residues long. CDR1 is SQVTM, CDR2 ANQGSEA, per germline. Trimming removed 2 bases at V and 7 bases at J, with 11 bases between. DNA of the CDR3: TGCAGCGTTGAACCCGGGGGGGGTGGCTACACCTTC. Protein sequence: CSVEPGGGGYTF.

The V gene is TRBV7-9, the J gene TRBJ2-5; D call uncertain. With 5 bases removed from V and 5 bases from J, the gap between germline ends came to 15 bases. The germline V gene encodes CDR1 SEHNR and CDR2 FQNEAQ (reference sequence). This CDR3 contains 14 residues. CDR3 sequence (DNA): TGTGCCAGCAGCCCTCAGGCCGGTTTGGAGACCCAGTACTTC. This encodes CASSPQAGLETQYF.

This chain connects TRBV11-1 to TRBJ1-1; D uncertain. Germline V gives CDR1 SGHAT, CDR2 FQDESV (reference sequence). The germline V and J ends were trimmed by 0 bases and 2 bases, with 7 bases remaining between them. The CDR3 is 14 residues long. The CDR3 protein is CASSLARTNTEAFF. In DNA, the CDR3 is TGTGCCAGCAGCTTAGCCAGGACCAACACTGAAGCTTTCTTT.

This clone appeared a few times. This sequence joins TRBV7-9 and TRBJ1-1, with TRBD1 as a possible D gene (6 bases). Germline CDR1 and CDR2: SEHNR and FQNEAQ (reference sequence). Trimming stripped 6 bases from V and 4 bases from J, with 15 bases between. CDR3 length equals 14 residues. The CDR3 protein is CASSKQGLGTEAFF. The CDR3 coding sequence is TGTGCCAGCAGTAAACAGGGCCTCGGCACTGAAGCTTTCTTT.

V usage is TRBV29-1 and J usage is TRBJ1-1; possible D gene TRBD1, 6 bases. Trimming removed 4 bases from V and 1 base from J, with 10 bases in between. The CDR3 contains 13 residues. Per the germline V gene, CDR1 is SQVTM and CDR2 is ANQGSEA. CDR3 region: CSVGQGKNTEAFF. CDR3 nucleotides: TGCAGCGTTGGCCAGGGGAAGAACACTGAAGCTTTCTTT. The full variable domain, rest sourced from reference TRBV29-1 and TRBJ1-1, is SAVISQKPSRDICQRGTSLTIQCQVDSQVTMMFWYRQQPGQSLTLIATANQGSEATYESGFVIDKFPISRPNLTFSTLTVSNMSPEDSSIYLCSVGQGKNTEAFFGQGTRLTVV.

The chain is built from TRBV29-1 and TRBJ2-3; D is uncertain. The CDR3 has 12 residues. The germline V gene has CDR1 SQVTM and CDR2 ANQGSEA. With 6 bases removed from V and 4 bases from J, the gap between germline ends came to 11 bases. This chain's CDR3 is CSVGMAADTQYF. The DNA of the CDR3 is TGCAGCGTGGGGATGGCTGCAGATACGCAGTATTTT.